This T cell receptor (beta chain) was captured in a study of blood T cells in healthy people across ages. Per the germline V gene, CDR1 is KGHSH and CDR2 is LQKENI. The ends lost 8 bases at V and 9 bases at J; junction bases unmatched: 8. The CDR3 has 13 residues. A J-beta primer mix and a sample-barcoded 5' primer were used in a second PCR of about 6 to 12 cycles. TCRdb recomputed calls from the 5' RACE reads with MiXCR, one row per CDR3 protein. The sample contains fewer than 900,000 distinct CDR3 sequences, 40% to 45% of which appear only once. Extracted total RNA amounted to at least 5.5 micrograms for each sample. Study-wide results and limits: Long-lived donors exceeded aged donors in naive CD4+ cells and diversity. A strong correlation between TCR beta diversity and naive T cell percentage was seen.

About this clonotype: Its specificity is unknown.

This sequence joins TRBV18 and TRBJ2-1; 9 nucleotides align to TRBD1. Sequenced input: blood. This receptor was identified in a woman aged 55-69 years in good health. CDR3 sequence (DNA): TGTGCCAGCACCGGGACAGGGTGGACTGAGCAGTTCTTC. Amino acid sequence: CASTGTGWTEQFF.